This TCR beta chain was captured by sequencing in a study of CD8+ T cells in alopecia areata. Study information: Treated patients were given oral tofacitinib, which was dosed at 5 to 10 mg twice daily. Whole-study findings and limits: Sequenced scalp T cells also include alphabeta T cells resident in normal skin. Amid tofacitinib therapy, many expanded lesional clones stayed present in scalp and blood. Lesional scalp, notably in alopecia totalis/universalis, had clonality above that of normal scalp.

Extraction and reverse transcription of RNA yielded cDNA as the sequencing template. The method was immunoSEQ multiplex PCR; TCRdb's version includes in-frame clones alone and lacks a portion of them. Of 150,000 or so clones detected, roughly 50% appear once; the ten largest clones hold roughly 17%. Regarding treatment: oral pan-JAK inhibitor, 5-10 mg twice daily. CDR1 and CDR2 from the germline V gene are SEHNR and FQNEAQ (reference sequence). The CDR3 runs to 14 residues. The ends were cut back, 2 bases at V and 5 bases at J, with 12 bases in the middle. Worth noting for this clone: Its target is unknown.

The clonotype originates from a human donor with alopecia areata. The J gene is TRBJ2-5, the V gene TRBV7-9; maybe TRBD1 (6 bases). This sample comprised CD4+ T cells sorted from blood, obtained at approximately week 56, from a patient treated with tofacitinib. CDR3 residues: CASSLRTDGETQYF. For the CDR3, the DNA is TGTGCCAGCAGCTTACGGACAGATGGGGAGACCCAGTACTTC.